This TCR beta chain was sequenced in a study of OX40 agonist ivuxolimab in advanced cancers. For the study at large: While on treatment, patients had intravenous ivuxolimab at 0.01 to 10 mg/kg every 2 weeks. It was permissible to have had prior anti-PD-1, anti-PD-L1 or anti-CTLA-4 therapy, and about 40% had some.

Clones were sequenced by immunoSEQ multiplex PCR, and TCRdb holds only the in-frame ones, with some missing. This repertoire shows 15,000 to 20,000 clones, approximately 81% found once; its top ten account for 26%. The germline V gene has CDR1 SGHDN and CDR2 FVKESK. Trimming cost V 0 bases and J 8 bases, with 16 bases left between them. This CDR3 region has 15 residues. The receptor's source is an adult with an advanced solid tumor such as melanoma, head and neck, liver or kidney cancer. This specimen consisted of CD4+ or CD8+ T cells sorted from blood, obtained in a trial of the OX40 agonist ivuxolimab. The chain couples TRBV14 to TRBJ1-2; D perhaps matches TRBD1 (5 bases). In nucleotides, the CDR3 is TGTGCCAGCAGCCAAGATAAATGGGACCCCAGGGGCTACACCTTC. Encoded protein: CASSQDKWDPRGYTF. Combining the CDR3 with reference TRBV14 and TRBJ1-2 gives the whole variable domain EAGVTQFPSHSVIEKGQTVTLRCDPISGHDNLYWYRRVMGKEIKFLLHFVKESKQDESGMPNNRFLAERTGGTYSTLKVQPAELEDSGVYFCASSQDKWDPRGYTFGSGTRLTVV.